These 6 T cell receptor beta chains were sequenced from one sample in a study of T cell changes during pregnancy in multiple sclerosis. The method was immunoSEQ multiplex PCR; TCRdb's version includes in-frame clones alone and lacks a portion of them. The sample carries about 40,000 clones, 80% to 90% recorded once. The input for sequencing was CD4+ T cells from peripheral blood mononuclear cells, taken after pregnancy. The source of these receptors is a female donor with multiple sclerosis, enrolled in a pregnancy study.

This chain connects TRBV28 to TRBJ1-1; tentatively, D is TRBD1 (5 bases). The V end lost 4 bases, the J end lost 1 base, and 10 bases lay between the germline ends. CDR1 and CDR2 (germline): MDHEN, SYDVKM. This CDR3 comprises 14 residues. As DNA, the CDR3 is TGTGCCAGCAGTTCTCCGGGGGGGAACACTGAAGCTTTCTTT. Its translation is CASSSPGGNTEAFF.

The chain couples TRBV30 to TRBJ1-2; no firm D call. Germline values: CDR1 GTSNPN, CDR2 SVGIG (reference sequence). This CDR3 comprises 11 residues. V dropped 3 bases and J dropped 6 bases, with 8 bases sitting between them. CDR3 coding DNA: TGTGCCTGGAGGCAGGTGGATGGCTACACCTTC. This encodes CAWRQVDGYTF.

This rearrangement joins TRBV6-4 to TRBJ2-3; D possibly corresponds to TRBD1 (6 bases). This CDR3 region has 14 residues. V was pared by 2 bases and J by 3 bases, with 9 bases between. Germline CDR1 and CDR2: MRHNA and SNTAGT. DNA for the CDR3: TGTGCCAGCAGTGACATGGGGGCAACAGATACGCAGTATTTT. Amino acids: CASSDMGATDTQYF.

The chain joins TRBV9 to TRBJ1-2; TRBD1 matches 9 bases. CDR1 is SGDLS, CDR2 YYNGEE, per germline. V lost 3 bases and J lost 0; bases outside the gene matches: 3. This CDR3 contains 15 residues. The CDR3 DNA sequence: TGTGCCAGCAGCGCTCGGACAGGGGCTAACTATGGCTACACCTTC. This translates into CASSARTGANYGYTF.

This chain uses TRBV5-6 with TRBJ2-5; 11 bases match TRBD2. V shed 0 bases and J 1 base; nucleotides not matched to a gene: 5. The CDR3 spans 17 residues. Germline CDR1 and CDR2: SGHDT and YYEEEE. The DNA of the CDR3 is TGTGCCAGCAGCTTGGGGGGGCTAGCGGGGGGCCAAGAGACCCAGTACTTC. Translated: CASSLGGLAGGQETQYF.

The chain has TRBV9 and TRBJ2-5, with 15 bases lining up with TRBD2. Per germline, CDR1 SGDLS and CDR2 YYNGEE. The J segment lost 4 bases and the V segment lost 3 bases, leaving 1 base of the junction unmatched. This CDR3 comprises 15 residues. Written as DNA, the CDR3 is TGTGCCAGCAGCGGGGGACTAGCGGGAGGAGAGACCCAGTACTTC. Its translation: CASSGGLAGGETQYF.